This T cell receptor (beta chain) is drawn from a study of T-cell memory formation after mild COVID-19. The overall study: Largely, TCR clusters stayed within a single donor.

This clonotype came up a few times. The CDR3 is 15 residues long. Germline V gene lookup returns CDR1 LGHDT and CDR2 YNNKEL (reference sequence). V lost 1 base, J lost 0 bases, and 8 bases lay in between. TCRdb passed the 5' RACE reads through MiXCR, listing each CDR3 protein once. The data hold fewer than 600,000 distinct CDR3 sequences, with less than 25% observed a single time. Sequenced sample: PBMCs or a T cell subset sorted from them (not recorded which). The chain combines TRBV3-1 with TRBJ2-3; D remains unclear. This clonotype originated in an adult woman who had mild COVID-19 (a few samples of this study predate the infection). Cell type and time point are not known. The CDR3 DNA reads as TGTGCCAGCAGCCAAGCACTCTCTAGCACAGATACGCAGTATTTT. This sequence encodes CASSQALSSTDTQYF.